The T cell receptor (beta chain) under discussion was sequenced for a study of cytomegalovirus exposure and HLA in healthy donors. The CDR3 covers 16 residues. Germline assignment: CDR1 MNHEY and CDR2 SVGAGI. J gave up 2 bases and V 2 bases, and 0 bases lay outside the gene matches. Primers for the PCR totalled 60 Vbeta and 13 Jbeta. Libraries were prepared by immunoSEQ multiplex PCR; TCRdb keeps only in-frame clonotypes and omits some of them. Of roughly 190,000 clones listed, 60% to 85% are singletons. Remarks on this clone: The antigen is undetermined.

Notes on the study in general: Reportedly, HLA-A and HLA-B alleles of most subjects were accurately predicted from TCR beta.

The sample taken for sequencing was PBMCs. This rearrangement joins TRBV6-5 to TRBJ2-1, with 13 bases that match TRBD2. This TCR was recovered from a girl between 5 and 17 years old in good health and CMV-seropositive. The CDR3: CASSYGLAGAYNEQFF. As DNA, the CDR3 is TGTGCCAGCAGTTACGGACTAGCGGGAGCCTACAATGAGCAGTTCTTC.